One sample yielded the 27 T cell receptor beta chains listed below, sequenced in a study of tumor-infiltrating lymphocytes in oesophageal squamous cell carcinoma. MiXCR was run by TCRdb on the PCR reads, yielding one entry per CDR3 protein. Here the sample spans 15,000 to 20,000 distinct CDR3 sequences, approximately 45% being singletons. Sequencing was performed on normal esophageal tissue next to the tumor. The receptors derive from a female donor with esophageal squamous cell carcinoma.

This clonotype was seen only a few times. The chain has TRBV7-8 and TRBJ2-1; 9 positions match TRBD1. The J call may be faulty, since TRBJ2-7 better matches the DNA end. There are 15 residues in the CDR3. CDR1 and CDR2 (germline): SGHVS, FQNEAQ. The CDR3 protein is CASSFGTGHSYEQYF. The CDR3 coding sequence is TGTGCCAGCAGCTTTGGGACAGGGCACTCCTACGAGCAGTACTTC.

Relative to its sample, this clonotype is medium-sized. This chain connects TRBV28 to TRBJ2-1, with D perhaps TRBD2 (7 bases). Germline lookup yields CDR1 MDHEN and CDR2 SYDVKM. This CDR3 contains 16 residues. The ends were cut back, 4 bases at V and 4 bases at J, with 17 bases in the middle. The CDR3 is CASSSLSRGGYNEQFF. The CDR3 DNA follows: TGTGCCAGCAGTTCTCTATCGAGGGGGGGTTACAATGAGCAGTTCTTC.

This clonotype was seen a few times. The chain links TRBV11-2 to TRBJ2-3, with 7 bases matching TRBD2. The assigned J gene may be wrong: the sequence end matches TRBJ2-7 better. Germline lookup yields CDR1 SGHAT and CDR2 FQNNGV. The CDR3 contains 13 residues. The DNA of the CDR3 is TGTGCCAGCAGCTCAAGGGCGGGGGTCGAGCAGTACTTC. Translated, it gives CASSSRAGVEQYF.

Concerning this clonotype itself: One junction end disagrees with the germline gene, perhaps due to a read error. V gene TRBV12-3 or TRBV12-4 combines with J gene TRBJ1-5, with D uncertain. The CDR3 totals 14 residues. CDR3 DNA sequence: TGTGCCAGCAGTTTTGAGGGTAGCTATCAGCCCCAGCATTTT. It is translated as CASSFEGSYQPQHF.

This clonotype counts as medium-sized. The rearrangement uses TRBV7-6 and TRBJ1-6, with 10 bases identical to TRBD1. The CDR3 covers 15 residues. V lost 6 bases to trimming and J lost 6 bases; unmatched junction nucleotides: 5. Germline V gene sequence: CDR1 SGHVS, CDR2 FNYEAQ. This CDR3 reads CASRSGQGVNSPLHF. In DNA, the CDR3 is TGTGCCAGCAGATCCGGACAGGGGGTTAATTCACCCCTCCACTTT.

Of note for this clonotype: Likely a read error: the CDR3 ends without its conserved phenylalanine or tryptophan. The DNA is left out, because the CDR3 cannot be placed on it with certainty; the CDR3 is given as TCRdb lists it. This chain links TRBV5-4 with TRBJ1-1; the D call of TRBD1 is as the table states it, not checked on the DNA. CDR1 is SGHNT and CDR2 is YYREEE in the germline V gene (reference sequence). The CDR3 has 8 residues if both end residues are counted. This CDR3 is CASRTTPS.

This clonotype was seen ten or more times. CDR3 residues: CASSHRVGQPQHF. CDR3 in DNA: TGTGCCAGCAGTCACAGGGTCGGGCAGCCCCAGCATTTT. The chain is built from TRBV6-4 and TRBJ1-5, with a weak D call TRBD1 (6 bases). V lost 5 bases to trimming and J lost 7 bases, with 12 bases between them. CDR1 is MRHNA and CDR2 is SNTAGT in the germline V gene. This CDR3 has 13 amino acids.

The rearrangement links TRBV11-2 to TRBJ2-7; D is uncertain. The germline V gene encodes CDR1 SGHAT and CDR2 FQNNGV. This CDR3 comprises 13 residues. V was pared by 0 bases and J by 1 base, with 4 bases between. The CDR3 spells CASSLDGSYEQYF. Here the CDR3 DNA reads TGTGCCAGCAGCTTAGATGGGTCCTACGAGCAGTACTTC.

The chain couples TRBV6-5 to TRBJ1-2; D gene unclear. The germline CDR1 and CDR2 sequences are MNHEY and SVGAGI. Trimming took 0 bases from V and 5 from J, leaving 10 bases between them. This CDR3 has 14 residues. This CDR3 reads CASSYSGSNYGYTF. CDR3 DNA sequence: TGTGCCAGCAGTTACTCGGGGTCGAATTATGGCTACACCTTC.

This chain joins TRBV6-5 and TRBJ1-1; tentative D call: TRBD1 (5 bases). The CDR3 is made up of 14 amino acids. V lost 1 base and J 4 bases, leaving 10 bases between the germline ends. Germline loops: CDR1 MNHEY, CDR2 SVGAGI. In DNA, the CDR3 is TGTGCCAGCAGTTACTGGGACTCCAGCACTGAAGCTTTCTTT. Translating it yields CASSYWDSSTEAFF.

In its sample, this clonotype was seen many times. The chain recombines TRBV7-8 with TRBJ1-4, with D unclear. Germline CDR1 and CDR2: SGHVS and FQNEAQ. Trimming left V 1 base short and J 8 bases short, with 11 bases between. The CDR3 is made up of 14 amino acids. In DNA form, the CDR3 reads TGTGCCAGCAGCTTAGAAGGTAGATGGGAAAAACTGTTTTTT. Translating it yields CASSLEGRWEKLFF.

The J gene is TRBJ1-5, the V gene TRBV11-3; maybe TRBD1 (5 bases). Germline-derived CDR1 and CDR2 are SGHNT and YENEEA. Trimming left V 5 bases short and J 15 bases short, with 29 bases between. The CDR3 consists of 16 residues. The CDR3 bases are TGTGCCAGCAGCCCCTCGACAGATACGAACACCGGGGAGCTGCATTTT. It yields the protein CASSPSTDTNTGELHF.

The rearrangement uses TRBV6-1 and TRBJ1-2; D is perhaps TRBD1 (6 bases). This CDR3 region has 14 residues. Germline assignment: CDR1 MNHNS and CDR2 SASEGT. V was trimmed by 1 base and J by 8 bases, leaving 14 bases between them. The CDR3: CASSEVSGASGYTF. CDR3 nucleotides: TGTGCCAGCAGTGAAGTTTCGGGGGCGAGCGGCTACACCTTC.

The CDR3 DNA sequence: TGTGCCAGCAGTTACGGGGGCGCAATCCCTGAAGCTTTCTTT. Amino acid sequence: CASSYGGAIPEAFF. This chain links TRBV28 with TRBJ1-1, with TRBD1 as a possible D gene (6 bases). The CDR3 consists of 14 residues. Trimming removed 4 bases from V and 6 bases from J, with 15 bases in between. In germline, CDR1 is MDHEN, CDR2 SYDVKM.

By frequency in the sample, this clonotype is medium-sized. The CDR3 DNA sequence: TGTGCCAGCAGCTCGACAGGGTACGAGCAGTACTTC. Residues: CASSSTGYEQYF. This rearrangement joins TRBV7-2 to TRBJ2-7; 7 bases are shared with TRBD1. J lost 4 bases, V lost 4 bases, and 1 base had no gene match. The CDR3 contains 12 residues. The germline V gene encodes CDR1 SGHTA and CDR2 FQGNSA.

This clonotype occurred once. This rearrangement joins TRBV10-3 to TRBJ1-4; D perhaps matches TRBD1 (6 bases). This CDR3 contains 14 residues. Germline V gives CDR1 ENHRY, CDR2 SYGVKD. The V end lost 4 bases, the J end lost 4 bases, and 10 bases lay between the germline ends. CDR3 in DNA: TGTGCCATCAGTGTACAGGGATTTAATGAAAAACTGTTTTTT. Its translation: CAISVQGFNEKLFF.

This chain uses TRBV7-9 with TRBJ2-1, with 11 bases aligning to TRBD2. The J segment lost 13 bases and the V segment lost 5 bases, leaving 13 bases of the junction unmatched. The CDR3 consists of 15 residues. Per the germline V gene, CDR1 is SEHNR and CDR2 is FQNEAQ (reference sequence). As DNA, the CDR3 is TGTGCCAGCAGCAAAGGGAATAGCGGGAGGGATACCCAGTTCTTC. It specifies CASSKGNSGRDTQFF.

This clonotype turned up a few times. V and J are TRBV10-2 and TRBJ2-3; perhaps D is TRBD1 or TRBD2 (5 bases each). V lost 5 bases and J 6 bases, leaving 12 bases between the germline ends. Germline lookup yields CDR1 WSHSY and CDR2 SAAADI. The CDR3 is 13 amino acids. The CDR3 sequence is CASSRDPADTQYF. CDR3 nucleotide sequence: TGCGCCAGCAGTAGGGACCCTGCGGATACGCAGTATTTT.

This clonotype was seen at least ten times. The chain recombines TRBV7-2 with TRBJ2-1, with 7 bases that match TRBD2. Germline CDR1 and CDR2: SGHTA and FQGNSA. V lost 5 bases to trimming and J lost 7 bases; unmatched junction nucleotides: 8. The length of the CDR3 is 14 residues. The CDR3 DNA reads TGTGCCAGCAGCCCCCGCGGGGGAATGAATGAGCAGTTCTTC. Its translation: CASSPRGGMNEQFF.

The sample holds one count of this clonotype. The genes are TRBV10-2 and TRBJ2-1; D not certain. The last part of the DNA fits TRBJ2-5 better; the J call may be wrong. The CDR3 length is 15 residues. Per germline, CDR1 WSHSY and CDR2 SAAADI. As DNA, the CDR3 is TGCGCCAGCAGTGAATCGCGGCAGCTGATGGAGACCCAGTACTTC. Translated: CASSESRQLMETQYF.

This sequence joins TRBV7-1 and TRBJ1-2; unclear D gene. TRBV7-1 is labeled an ORF, and its function is uncertain. This CDR3 has 13 residues. V was pared by 11 bases and J by 2 bases, with 15 bases between. The CDR3 DNA reads TGTGCCCAGCCTGCGTTCCTCAACTATGGCTACACCTTC. It yields the protein CAQPAFLNYGYTF.

This clonotype is judged medium-sized (0.01 to 0.1%). The V and J genes are TRBV6-1 and TRBJ2-7; 8 bases align to TRBD1. The V segment lost 5 bases and the J segment 3 bases; nucleotides outside the gene matches: 3. The CDR3 contains 13 residues. CDR1 and CDR2 from the germline V gene are MNHNS and SASEGT. The CDR3 sequence: CASSPTGGYEQYF. The DNA of the CDR3 is TGTGCCAGCAGTCCTACAGGGGGCTACGAGCAGTACTTC.

By sample share, this clonotype is medium-sized. The rearrangement joins TRBV7-9 to TRBJ2-7; D could derive from TRBD1 or TRBD2 (5 bases each). The CDR3 has 14 amino acids. Germline assignment: CDR1 SEHNR and CDR2 FQNEAQ (reference sequence). The V end lost 2 bases, the J end lost 1 base, and 9 bases lay between the germline ends. The CDR3 DNA follows: TGTGCCAGCAGCTTACTGGGGGAGTCCTACGAGCAGTACTTC. The encoded protein is CASSLLGESYEQYF.

This clonotype was counted ten times or more. The chain links TRBV20-1 to TRBJ1-2; D is possibly TRBD1 (6 bases). CDR3 length: 13 amino acids. The ends were cut back, 4 bases at V and 3 bases at J, with 12 bases in the middle. Germline CDR1 and CDR2: DFQATT and SNEGSKA (reference sequence). CDR3: CSATPQGDYGYTF. The CDR3 DNA follows: TGCAGTGCTACCCCACAGGGAGACTATGGCTACACCTTC.

This clonotype was detected many times. This chain joins TRBV19 and TRBJ2-1; unclear D gene. The CDR3 runs to 13 residues. Germline V gene lookup returns CDR1 LNHDA and CDR2 SQIVND (reference sequence). V was clipped by 1 base and J by 5 bases, with 6 bases between them. The CDR3 loop is CASSIARDNEQFF. DNA for the CDR3: TGTGCCAGTAGTATAGCTAGAGACAATGAGCAGTTCTTC. Full variable domain (missing parts from reference TRBV19 and TRBJ2-1): DGGITQSPKYLFRKEGQNVTLSCEQNLNHDAMYWYRQDPGQGLRLIYYSQIVNDFQKGDIAEGYSVSREKKESFPLTVTSAQKNPTAFYLCASSIARDNEQFFGPGTRLTVL.

To note about this clonotype: The CDR3 carries no conserved terminal phenylalanine or tryptophan, so it likely arises from a read error. It is unclear where the CDR3 begins or ends on the DNA, so no DNA is shown, and the CDR3 is as TCRdb lists it. The chain uses TRBV27 and TRBJ2-1; the table's D call, TRBD1, was not checked against the DNA. The CDR3 sequence runs 16 residues, both termini included. Germline V gene data show CDR1 as MNHEY and CDR2 as SMNVEV (reference sequence). Here the CDR3 reads CASSLGSSPGEQYFGS.

The table lists this clonotype with a few counts. J is TRBJ2-3 and V is TRBV7-3; TRBD2 is a possible D gene (7 bases). With the DNA end fitting TRBJ2-7 better, the J assignment may be wrong. In germline, CDR1 is SGHTA, CDR2 FQGTGA. CDR3 size: 15 residues. The chain's CDR3 is CASSLGGGAYNEQYF. For the CDR3, the DNA is TGTGCCAGCAGCTTGGGTGGGGGGGCGTACAATGAGCAGTACTTC.